These 26 T cell receptor beta chains originate from one sample sequenced in a study of graft-versus-host responses after intestinal transplantation. The assay was immunoSEQ multiplex PCR, and TCRdb's table has in-frame clones only and misses some. The sample lists about 23,000 clones, 35% to 50% occurring once. The authors combined about 200,000 CFSE-labeled responder cells with about 200,000 irradiated, violet-dye-labeled stimulator cells in plates. The input for sequencing was alloreactive CD8+ T cells from a mixed lymphocyte reaction culture, taken before transplantation. The sample's subset: CFSE-low proliferating T cells sorted from roughly six-day pre-transplant mixed lymphocyte reaction (GvH or HvG direction). These receptors all stem from a human patient who was an organ donor for intestinal transplantation.

The gene calls are TRBV2 and TRBJ1-1, with D maybe TRBD1 (6 bases). CDR1 is SNHLY, CDR2 FYNNEI, per germline. Trimming took off 9 bases at V and 4 bases at J, with 6 bases between the two ends. CDR3 size: 10 residues. Here the CDR3 DNA reads TGTGCCAGACAGGGCACTGAAGCTTTCTTT. Translation: CARQGTEAFF.

In this sample, this clone turned up a few times. The chain joins TRBV6-5 to TRBJ2-2, with D perhaps matching TRBD1 or TRBD2 (6 bases each). This CDR3 spans 15 amino acids. The germline CDR1 and CDR2 sequences are MNHEY and SVGAGI. The V gene lost 4 bases and the J gene lost 5 bases, with 14 bases spanning the gap. The CDR3 loop reads CASSWGQGRTGELFF. The DNA for the CDR3 is TGTGCCAGCAGTTGGGGCCAGGGGAGGACCGGGGAGCTGTTTTTT.

The V gene is TRBV6-5, the J gene TRBJ2-7, with TRBD1 matching over 9 bases. The CDR3 consists of 14 residues. Trimming cost V 0 bases and J 5 bases; bases outside gene matches: 2. Germline V lookup: CDR1 MNHEY, CDR2 SVGAGI. Here the CDR3 DNA reads TGTGCCAGCAGTTACTCGACAGGGGGGGACGAGCAGTACTTC. Translation gives CASSYSTGGDEQYF.

This clone was observed a few times. This chain joins TRBV6-5 and TRBJ2-1, with D perhaps matching TRBD1 (6 bases). This CDR3 has 15 residues. The germline CDR1 and CDR2 sequences are MNHEY and SVGAGI. V lost 7 bases and J lost 2, with 15 bases in between. This CDR3 reads CASISNRDPYNEQFF. Here the CDR3 DNA reads TGTGCCAGCATCTCGAACAGGGACCCCTACAATGAGCAGTTCTTC.

The J gene is TRBJ2-7, the V gene TRBV4-1, with D possibly TRBD2 on 6 matching bases. V lost 0 bases and J 4 bases, leaving 19 bases between the germline ends. CDR3 length: 17 amino acids. CDR1 MGHRA and CDR2 YSYEKL come from the germline V gene. CDR3 DNA: TGCGCCAGCAGCCAAGATTACTGGGTCGCGGGAACTTACGAGCAGTACTTC. Translating it yields CASSQDYWVAGTYEQYF.

This chain joins TRBV10-3 and TRBJ1-4; the D gene is possibly TRBD1 (5 bases). Germline V gene sequence: CDR1 ENHRY, CDR2 SYGVKD. Trimming shortened V by 2 bases and J by 3 bases, and 13 bases separated the two germline ends. The CDR3 covers 16 residues. The CDR3 region has the DNA TGTGCCATCAGTGAGACCCGGCAGGGCCCTAATGAAAAACTGTTTTTT. Its translation is CAISETRQGPNEKLFF.

The V and J genes are TRBV4-1 and TRBJ2-3, with no clear D. This CDR3 region has 15 residues. Trimming left V 1 base short and J 0 bases short, with 8 bases between. From germline, CDR1 is MGHRA and CDR2 YSYEKL. The CDR3 region has the DNA TGCGCCAGCAGCCAAGTTGCAGAAAGCACAGATACGCAGTATTTT. It translates to CASSQVAESTDTQYF.

This clone was detected only a few times. The V gene is TRBV6-6, the J gene TRBJ1-2; 7 bases fit TRBD1. CDR1 and CDR2 (germline): MNHNY, SVGAGI (reference sequence). V lost 5 bases to trimming and J lost 4 bases; unmatched junction nucleotides: 7. This CDR3 has 14 residues. Written as DNA, the CDR3 is TGTGCCAGCAGTGTCCAGGGGGGCGGCTATGGCTACACCTTC. This translates into CASSVQGGGYGYTF.

The chain joins TRBV9 to TRBJ2-7; TRBD2 agrees at 12 bases. CDR3 length: 15 amino acids. The V and J ends lost 0 bases and 4 bases, in that order; junction bases with no gene match: 2. From germline, CDR1 is SGDLS and CDR2 YYNGEE. The CDR3 spells CASSVGTSGIYEQYF. The CDR3 nucleotides are TGTGCCAGCAGCGTAGGGACTAGCGGGATATACGAGCAGTACTTC.

This clone was recorded a few times. This CDR3 reads CASMGWNTGELFF. For the CDR3, the DNA is TGCGCCAGCATGGGGTGGAACACCGGGGAGCTGTTTTTT. The chain carries TRBV4-3 and TRBJ2-2; D unclear. Germline V CDR1 and CDR2: LGHNA, YSLEER. The length of the CDR3 is 13 residues. Trimming left V 7 bases short and J 1 base short, with 7 bases between.

The chain links TRBV5-4 to TRBJ2-5; tentatively, D is TRBD2 (6 bases). V was clipped by 0 bases and J by 5 bases, with 11 bases between them. This CDR3 region has 14 residues. Germline values: CDR1 SGHNT, CDR2 YYREEE (reference sequence). CDR3 sequence: CASSLAGVQETQYF. In nucleotides, the CDR3 is TGTGCCAGCAGCTTGGCGGGAGTACAGGAGACCCAGTACTTC.

J is TRBJ1-1 and V is TRBV5-4; TRBD1 matches at 7 bases. The germline V gene has CDR1 SGHNT and CDR2 YYREEE (reference sequence). With 4 bases clipped from V and 1 base from J, the junction kept 10 bases outside the gene matches. The CDR3 covers 16 residues. Written as DNA, the CDR3 is TGTGCCAGCAGCCGGGTGCCAGGGGGGCCGAACACTGAAGCTTTCTTT. It is translated as CASSRVPGGPNTEAFF.

V usage is TRBV7-6 and J usage is TRBJ2-1; D unresolved. CDR1 and CDR2 from the germline V gene are SGHVS and FNYEAQ. The V and J ends lost 0 bases and 6 bases respectively, with 9 bases between them. The CDR3 has 14 amino acids. The chain's CDR3 is CASSLAADFNEQFF. The CDR3, as DNA: TGTGCCAGCAGCTTAGCGGCTGACTTCAATGAGCAGTTCTTC.

This clone was counted between two and nine times. V usage is TRBV10-2 and J usage is TRBJ1-5; 8 bases agree with TRBD1. The CDR3 extends over 13 amino acids. Germline loops: CDR1 WSHSY, CDR2 SAAADI. The V segment lost 7 bases and the J segment 7 bases; nucleotides outside the gene matches: 6. CDR3 DNA: TGCGCCAGCAATTCCAGGGGGCTACAGCCCCAGCATTTT. Encoded protein: CASNSRGLQPQHF.

The chain recombines TRBV27 with TRBJ2-1; D could derive from TRBD1 or TRBD2 (6 bases each). The CDR3 has 14 residues. Per the germline V gene, CDR1 is MNHEY and CDR2 is SMNVEV (reference sequence). V lost 2 bases to trimming and J lost 7 bases, with 12 bases between them. CDR3 nucleotides: TGTGCCAGCAGTTTAATAGGGGGGAGGAATGAGCAGTTCTTC. Its protein product is CASSLIGGRNEQFF.

Only a few counts were recorded for this clone. Relative to the germline gene, one junction end is altered; a read error may explain this. The rearrangement joins TRBV10-3 to TRBJ2-3, with TRBD2 as a possible D gene (6 bases). This CDR3 spans 14 amino acids. Germline values: CDR1 ENHRY, CDR2 SYGVKD. CDR3 coding DNA: TGTGCCAGCAGTGGGACGGTCGGGGGAGATACGCAGTATTTT. It translates to CASSGTVGGDTQYF.

This clone was seen a few times. CDR3 in amino acids: CASSLGTGILDTQYF. In nucleotides, the CDR3 is TGTGCCAGCAGCTTGGGGACAGGGATTTTAGATACGCAGTATTTT. V and J are TRBV5-4 and TRBJ2-3; 8 bases map to TRBD1. V lost 0 bases, J lost 5 bases, and 5 bases stayed unmatched. This CDR3 comprises 15 residues. Germline assignment: CDR1 SGHNT and CDR2 YYREEE (reference sequence).

This clone is medium-sized in the sample. V gene TRBV4-3 combines with J gene TRBJ2-1; 8 bases match TRBD2. Germline CDR1 is LGHNA and CDR2 is YSLEER. V lost 0 bases to trimming and J lost 0 bases; unmatched junction nucleotides: 1. The CDR3 spans 16 residues. Written as DNA, the CDR3 is TGCGCCAGCAGCCAAGACGGGAGGGCCTCCTACAATGAGCAGTTCTTC. This translates into CASSQDGRASYNEQFF.

The rearrangement uses TRBV28 and TRBJ1-4; D unresolved. The CDR3 has 16 amino acids. The germline V gene encodes CDR1 MDHEN and CDR2 SYDVKM. The V and J ends lost 5 bases and 10 bases respectively, with 23 bases between them. This CDR3 is CASSPTRWVGYGKLFF. The CDR3 bases are TGTGCCAGCAGTCCAACTCGATGGGTTGGGTATGGAAAACTGTTTTTT.

V and J are TRBV6-5 and TRBJ1-1; D gene unclear. The CDR3 length is 12 residues. Germline CDR1 is MNHEY and CDR2 is SVGAGI. V lost 8 bases and J lost 4, with 11 bases in between. The CDR3 loop reads CASWGRLTEAFF. DNA for the CDR3: TGTGCCAGCTGGGGTCGACTCACTGAAGCTTTCTTT.

The chain carries TRBV7-3 and TRBJ2-3; the match to TRBD2 covers 8 bases. The CDR3 loop spans 14 amino acids. Germline V gene sequence: CDR1 SGHTA, CDR2 FQGTGA. V lost 5 bases, J lost 4 bases, and 5 bases stayed unmatched. The CDR3 nucleotides are TGTGCCAGCAGCCTTCCCGGGGGGGCAGATACGCAGTATTTT. Amino acids: CASSLPGGADTQYF.

The chain has TRBV25-1 and TRBJ1-1, with D unclear. The CDR3 contains 13 residues. CDR1 is MGHDK and CDR2 is SYGVNS in the germline V gene. Between the trimmed V and J ends, which lost 3 bases and 11 bases, there was a span of 16 bases. CDR3 coding DNA: TGTGCCAGCAGTGATACGGGTCCGGGTGGGGCTTTCTTT. Encoded protein: CASSDTGPGGAFF.

This chain links TRBV6-1 with TRBJ1-2; D ambiguous. CDR3 length equals 14 residues. V shed 3 bases and J shed 2 bases, with 10 bases lying between them. In germline, CDR1 is MNHNS, CDR2 SASEGT. For the CDR3, the DNA is TGTGCCAGCAGTGAGATCGACCCGAACTATGGCTACACCTTC. It is translated as CASSEIDPNYGYTF.

The table lists this clone with a few counts. V and J are TRBV28 and TRBJ2-1, with D possibly being TRBD1 (6 bases). V lost 5 bases and J lost 0, with 14 bases in between. Looked up from germline, CDR1 is MDHEN and CDR2 is SYDVKM. The CDR3 loop spans 16 amino acids. CDR3 nucleotides: TGTGCCAGCAGTATTACAGGGCGCCCCTCCTACAATGAGCAGTTCTTC. Protein sequence: CASSITGRPSYNEQFF.

This clone was detected only a few times. The chain has TRBV29-1 and TRBJ1-2; D is uncertain. The germline V gene encodes CDR1 SQVTM and CDR2 ANQGSEA. V was trimmed by 5 bases and J by 8 bases, leaving 24 bases between them. This CDR3 has 15 residues. This CDR3 reads CSVSKDSQTLVGYTF. The CDR3 nucleotides read TGCAGCGTTTCCAAGGACTCCCAAACGTTGGTCGGCTACACCTTC. The complete variable domain, with remaining parts taken from reference TRBV29-1 and TRBJ1-2, reads SAVISQKPSRDICQRGTSLTIQCQVDSQVTMMFWYRQQPGQSLTLIATANQGSEATYESGFVIDKFPISRPNLTFSTLTVSNMSPEDSSIYLCSVSKDSQTLVGYTFGSGTRLTVV.

DNA for the CDR3: TGTGCCAGCAGCCTAACCGCGGGAGTTAACAATGAGCAGTTCTTC. It is translated as CASSLTAGVNNEQFF. This chain uses TRBV6-1 with TRBJ2-1, with TRBD2 matching 7 bases. With 6 bases clipped from V and 5 bases from J, the junction kept 10 bases outside the gene matches. The germline gives CDR1 MNHNS, CDR2 SASEGT. CDR3 length: 15 amino acids.